This T cell receptor beta chain was profiled in a study of siplizumab effects on memory and regulatory T cells. Study-wide points: The authors mapped only a minor fraction of alloreactive clones to unstimulated subsets. Memory cells seemed less diverse than naive T cells, which also seemed major contributors to the alloresponse.

To note about this clone: What it binds is unknown. This same CDR3 is encoded by further DNA sequences in the sample.

The repertoire was sequenced with immunoSEQ multiplex PCR; TCRdb's copy has only in-frame clones and lacks some. This sample carries approximately 84,000 clones, 95% of them seen once, and the ten largest clones take roughly 20%. The germline V gene has CDR1 SGDLS and CDR2 YYNGEE. The CDR3 sequence is 14 residues long. V shed 0 bases and J shed 4 bases, with 11 bases lying between them. V gene TRBV9 combines with J gene TRBJ2-7; weak D call: TRBD2 (6 bases). The TCR comes from a human donor in good health. The sample comprised CD8+ T cells sorted from blood. The DNA of the CDR3 is TGTGCCAGCAGCGTAGACGGGAGAGCTTACGAGCAGTACTTC. It codes for CASSVDGRAYEQYF. Filled out from reference TRBV9 and TRBJ2-7, the complete variable domain reads DSGVTQTPKHLITATGQRVTLRCSPRSGDLSVYWYQQSLDQGLQFLIQYYNGEERAKGNILERFSAQQFPDLHSELNLSSLELGDSALYFCASSVDGRAYEQYFGPGTRLTVT.